This T cell receptor beta chain was sequenced during a study of cytomegalovirus exposure and HLA in healthy donors. Points from the study as a whole: A few CMV-associated chains proved CMV antigen-specific in vitro.

Although they were nominally healthy when sampled, donors likely had unrecorded immune exposures. The V segment lost 1 base and the J segment 5 bases; nucleotides outside the gene matches: 10. Germline V gives CDR1 MGHRA, CDR2 YSYEKL. This CDR3 region has 16 residues. As to this clone: Its antigen is not identified.

Researchers ran the PCR with 60 Vbeta and 13 Jbeta primers. Method: immunoSEQ multiplex PCR; TCRdb's copy keeps in-frame clones and lacks some. This sample has 120,000 or so clones; over 60% occur once, and the top ten carry 2%. This chain joins TRBV4-1 and TRBJ2-7; 8 nucleotides agree with TRBD2. This TCR was recovered from a young man in good health and CMV-seronegative. Sequenced material: PBMCs. CDR3 sequence reads: CASSQVVAGTPDEQYF. CDR3 DNA: TGCGCCAGCAGCCAAGTGGTAGCGGGGACCCCGGACGAGCAGTACTTC.